Listed here are 13 T cell receptor beta chains from one sample, sequenced in a study of T cell responses to AZD1222 COVID-19 vaccine. The method was immunoSEQ multiplex PCR; TCRdb's version includes in-frame clones alone and lacks a portion of them. There are approximately 60,000 clones in the sample; about four fifths occur only once, and 7.3% lies in the top ten. The sequencing used peripheral blood, collected on day 0 of AZD1222 vaccination. These receptors came from an adult in good health.

The rearrangement links TRBV5-1 to TRBJ2-7; D is possibly TRBD1 (6 bases). The V gene lost 5 bases and the J gene lost 2 bases, with 11 bases spanning the gap. This CDR3 comprises 13 residues. Germline V gene lookup returns CDR1 SGHRS and CDR2 YFSETQ. The CDR3 is CASRGGSTYEQYF. The CDR3 DNA sequence: TGCGCCAGCAGAGGGGGTTCAACCTACGAGCAGTACTTC. The variable domain in full, completed from reference TRBV5-1 and TRBJ2-7, reads KAGVTQTPRYLIKTRGQQVTLSCSPISGHRSVSWYQQTPGQGLQFLFEYFSETQRNKGNFPGRFSGRQFSNSRSEMNVSTLELGDSALYLCASRGGSTYEQYFGPGTRLTVT.

This rearrangement joins TRBV2 to TRBJ2-3, with 9 bases identical to TRBD2. V shed 8 bases, J shed 2 bases, and the junction held 14 bases outside the gene matches. The CDR3 is 17 residues long. Germline values: CDR1 SNHLY, CDR2 FYNNEI. This chain's CDR3 is CASWGWVAGANTDTQYF. Written as DNA, the CDR3 is TGTGCCAGCTGGGGGTGGGTAGCGGGGGCCAACACAGATACGCAGTATTTT.

This clone was detected only once. The gene calls are TRBV5-1 and TRBJ2-7; the D call may be TRBD1 or TRBD2 (5 bases each). The CDR3 length is 14 residues. V was trimmed by 3 bases and J by 1 base, leaving 11 bases between them. Germline assignment: CDR1 SGHRS and CDR2 YFSETQ. The CDR3 DNA is TGCGCCAGCAGCTCGGGACCGACTTCCTACGAGCAGTACTTC. Translated, it gives CASSSGPTSYEQYF.

The rearrangement uses TRBV7-8 and TRBJ2-3; D perhaps matches TRBD1 (6 bases). Trimming took off 2 bases at V and 6 bases at J, with 15 bases between the two ends. The germline V gene encodes CDR1 SGHVS and CDR2 FQNEAQ. The CDR3 is made up of 15 amino acids. The CDR3 here is CASSLRSRGSDTQYF. The CDR3 coding sequence is TGTGCCAGCAGCTTACGGTCCAGGGGATCGGATACGCAGTATTTT.

The V call is TRBV27, the J call TRBJ1-1; weak D call: TRBD1 (6 bases). This CDR3 region has 14 residues. Trimming shortened V by 7 bases and J by 5 bases, and 17 bases separated the two germline ends. Germline CDR1 is MNHEY and CDR2 is SMNVEV (reference sequence). The CDR3 is CASTRGSMGTEAFF. The CDR3 DNA reads TGTGCCAGCACCAGGGGCTCGATGGGAACTGAAGCTTTCTTT.

The V gene is TRBV6-5, the J gene TRBJ2-7, with TRBD1 identical over 9 bases. CDR1 and CDR2 from the germline V gene are MNHEY and SVGAGI. After removal of 4 bases from V and 1 base from J, the junction contained 5 bases not matched to a gene. The CDR3 contains 15 residues. CDR3 nucleotides: TGTGCCAGCAGTTCCAGGACAGGGGCGTCCTACGAGCAGTACTTC. This sequence encodes CASSSRTGASYEQYF.

The chain employs TRBV28 and TRBJ1-2, with D perhaps TRBD1 (6 bases). Germline V lookup: CDR1 MDHEN, CDR2 SYDVKM. The V and J ends lost 6 bases and 5 bases respectively, with 16 bases between them. The CDR3 runs to 14 residues. The CDR3 sequence: CASSNQGSGYGYTF. The CDR3 nucleotides are TGTGCCAGCAGCAACCAGGGGTCGGGATATGGCTACACCTTC.

The V gene is TRBV5-5, the J gene TRBJ1-6; no clear D. CDR3 length: 12 residues. V was clipped by 1 base and J by 6 bases, with 2 bases between them. Germline V CDR1 and CDR2: SGHKS, YYEKEE (reference sequence). The CDR3 sequence is CASSLPNSPLHF. The CDR3 coding sequence is TGTGCCAGCAGCTTGCCTAATTCACCCCTCCACTTT.

The V gene is TRBV6-5, the J gene TRBJ1-1, with a possible D match to TRBD1 (5 bases). V dropped 1 base and J dropped 0 bases, with 9 bases sitting between them. Germline CDR1 is MNHEY and CDR2 is SVGAGI. The CDR3 sequence is 15 residues long. The CDR3 sequence is CASSYFRVLNTEAFF. The CDR3 DNA reads TGTGCCAGCAGTTACTTCAGGGTTTTGAACACTGAAGCTTTCTTT.

The CDR3: CASRWSYTDTQYF. Written as DNA, the CDR3 is TGTGCCAGCCGGTGGAGCTACACAGATACGCAGTATTTT. The chain uses TRBV2 and TRBJ2-3; D is ambiguous. The CDR3 extends over 13 amino acids. The V gene's germline CDR1 is SNHLY and CDR2 FYNNEI. V lost 8 bases and J 2 bases, leaving 11 bases between the germline ends.

The gene calls are TRBV11-2 and TRBJ1-3; the match to TRBD1 covers 7 bases. The CDR3 contains 14 residues. Germline lookup yields CDR1 SGHAT and CDR2 FQNNGV. V dropped 7 bases and J dropped 3; count of bases not matched to a gene: 6. The CDR3 loop reads CASNNRDSGNTIYF. CDR3 nucleotides: TGTGCCAGCAACAACCGGGACAGTGGAAACACCATATATTTT.

This chain uses TRBV6-2 or TRBV6-3 with TRBJ1-1; no clear D gene. Between the trimmed V and J ends, which lost 2 bases and 5 bases, there was a span of 6 bases. This CDR3 is 12 amino acids long. Germline CDR1 reads MNHEY; CDR2 reads SVGEGT. CDR3 protein: CASSYGWTEAFF. DNA of the CDR3: TGTGCCAGCAGTTACGGGTGGACTGAAGCTTTCTTT.

The V call is TRBV7-2, the J call TRBJ2-2, with no clear D. Trimming pared 6 bases from V and 0 bases from J, leaving 14 bases between. The CDR3 spans 16 residues. Germline CDR1 reads SGHTA; CDR2 reads FQGNSA. The CDR3 nucleotides are TGTGCCAGCAGTCGAGGCCTGGCAGCGAACACCGGGGAGCTGTTTTTT. Translation: CASSRGLAANTGELFF.